Following are 21 T cell receptor beta chains from one sample sequenced in a study of shared clonotypes between healthy human individuals. This table comes from immunoSEQ multiplex PCR, and its TCRdb copy is limited to in-frame clones, with some not included. This repertoire shows over 850,000 clones, approximately 80% found once; its top ten account for roughly 0.56%. Sequences were obtained from memory CD4+ T cells from PBMCs. This sample's subset: CD45RA-negative fraction. These receptors all come from a man aged 18 to 29 in good health. Some clones in this sample may be carry-over from other donors' samples.

V is TRBV7-3 and J is TRBJ2-1; possibly TRBD1 or TRBD2 for D (5 bases each). Germline loops: CDR1 SGHTA, CDR2 FQGTGA. V gave up 1 base and J gave up 6 bases, with 10 bases separating them. The CDR3 is 14 residues long. Here the CDR3 DNA reads TGTGCCAGCAGCTTAAGTTCGAGGGGCAATGAGCAGTTCTTC. Protein product: CASSLSSRGNEQFF.

This chain uses TRBV27 with TRBJ1-1; no definite D call. The CDR3 consists of 13 residues. V was clipped by 1 base and J by 1 base, with 4 bases between them. CDR1 and CDR2 from the germline V gene are MNHEY and SMNVEV (reference sequence). This chain's CDR3 is CASSLYGNTEAFF. The DNA for the CDR3 is TGTGCCAGCAGTTTATACGGGAACACTGAAGCTTTCTTT.

The chain recombines TRBV10-3 with TRBJ2-7; possible D gene TRBD1, 6 bases. V was trimmed by 8 bases and J by 1 base, leaving 15 bases between them. Looked up from germline, CDR1 is ENHRY and CDR2 is SYGVKD. The length of the CDR3 is 14 residues. The CDR3 region is CAIVEGDTSYEQYF. CDR3 nucleotide sequence: TGTGCCATCGTCGAAGGGGACACGTCCTACGAGCAGTACTTC.

This clone was recorded at least ten times. The chain combines TRBV6-5 with TRBJ2-5; 8 bases map to TRBD1. The CDR3 is 15 residues long. CDR1 MNHEY and CDR2 SVGAGI come from the germline V gene. The V segment lost 6 bases and the J segment 4 bases; nucleotides outside the gene matches: 10. CDR3 bases: TGTGCCAGCAGCCACATGACAGGGGTGGGAGAGACCCAGTACTTC. It is translated as CASSHMTGVGETQYF.

Points on this clone: Other DNA sequences in this specimen translate into the identical CDR3. The CDR3 nucleotides read TGTGCCAGCAGCGTAGGTCCGGGGGGATCCTACGAGCAGTACTTC. Its translation is CASSVGPGGSYEQYF. The chain couples TRBV9 to TRBJ2-7, with 7 bases aligning to TRBD2. V lost 0 bases, J lost 1 base, and 4 bases stayed unmatched. From germline, CDR1 is SGDLS and CDR2 YYNGEE. The CDR3 totals 15 residues.

CDR3 sequence reads: CASSQADWNYGYTF. The CDR3 DNA follows: TGCGCCAGCAGCCAAGCCGACTGGAACTATGGCTACACCTTC. The genes are TRBV4-3 and TRBJ1-2, with D hard to call. Deletions cut 1 base from V and 2 bases from J, with 8 bases between. CDR1 is LGHNA, CDR2 YSLEER, per germline. CDR3 length: 14 residues.

The chain joins TRBV4-1 to TRBJ2-3; 9 nucleotides agree with TRBD2. CDR1 MGHRA and CDR2 YSYEKL come from the germline V gene. The CDR3 loop spans 15 amino acids. The V and J ends lost 2 bases and 6 bases, in that order; junction bases with no gene match: 6. The CDR3 region has the DNA TGCGCCAGCAGCCAACTAGCGGGACAACCGGATACGCAGTATTTT. This encodes CASSQLAGQPDTQYF.

V is TRBV5-1 and J is TRBJ2-3; TRBD2 agrees at 10 bases. The CDR3 loop spans 17 amino acids. CDR1 SGHRS and CDR2 YFSETQ come from the germline V gene. V lost 4 bases and J lost 6; bases outside the gene matches: 14. The CDR3: CASSPLMVAGGRDTQYF. The CDR3 nucleotides are TGCGCCAGCAGCCCTCTAATGGTAGCGGGAGGCCGGGATACGCAGTATTTT.

This clone has just a few counts. The rearrangement uses TRBV7-3 and TRBJ1-1; a weak D match, TRBD1 (6 bases). Trimming shortened V by 1 base and J by 7 bases, and 10 bases separated the two germline ends. This CDR3 has 13 residues. Germline CDR1 is SGHTA and CDR2 is FQGTGA. The CDR3 DNA follows: TGTGCCAGCAGCTTAAGGGACACCCATGAAGCTTTCTTT. This gives the protein CASSLRDTHEAFF.

The J gene is TRBJ2-2, the V gene TRBV7-2; 7 bases are shared with TRBD2. Germline assignment: CDR1 SGHTA and CDR2 FQGNSA. The CDR3 consists of 16 residues. V shed 1 base, J shed 7 bases, and the junction held 9 bases outside the gene matches. CDR3 loop: CASSLVGAGAVGELFF. The DNA for the CDR3 is TGTGCCAGCAGCTTAGTTGGTGCGGGAGCGGTCGGGGAGCTGTTTTTT.

This clone was observed once. The chain combines TRBV10-2 with TRBJ2-2; D unresolved. The CDR3 is made up of 13 amino acids. The germline V and J ends were trimmed by 6 bases and 3 bases, with 8 bases remaining between them. The V gene's germline CDR1 is WSHSY and CDR2 SAAADI. For the CDR3, the DNA is TGCGCCAGCAGGAGACCCCACACCGGGGAGCTGTTTTTT. Translation gives CASRRPHTGELFF.

CDR3 nucleotides: TGTGCCAGCTCACCGCGACAGGGGGCGGGGGAGCAGTACTTC. Translated: CASSPRQGAGEQYF. V usage is TRBV18 and J usage is TRBJ2-7; 10 bases line up with TRBD1. The CDR3 loop spans 14 amino acids. CDR1 and CDR2 from the germline V gene are KGHSH and LQKENI. With 3 bases clipped from V and 7 bases from J, the junction kept 6 bases outside the gene matches.

The chain recombines TRBV11-2 with TRBJ2-1; 8 nucleotides match TRBD2. The CDR3 spans 15 residues. Germline V lookup: CDR1 SGHAT, CDR2 FQNNGV. Trimming cost V 5 bases and J 0 bases; bases outside gene matches: 3. CDR3 loop: CASSPTSVSYNEQFF. DNA for the CDR3: TGTGCCAGCAGCCCGACTAGCGTCTCCTACAATGAGCAGTTCTTC.

V and J are TRBV5-4 and TRBJ2-2; TRBD1 aligns across 9 bases. The V gene end was trimmed by 2 bases and the J gene end by 0 bases; junction bases not matched to a gene: 8. The CDR3 extends over 18 amino acids. CDR1 is SGHNT and CDR2 is YYREEE in the germline V gene (reference sequence). For the CDR3, the DNA is TGTGCCAGCAGCTTAGGTGGACAGGGGAGGGCGAACACCGGGGAGCTGTTTTTT. It specifies CASSLGGQGRANTGELFF.

The CDR3 DNA is TGTGCCAGCTCACCATCACAGGGGGCTTTCTCTAACTACGAGCAGTACTTC. It codes for CASSPSQGAFSNYEQYF. V usage is TRBV18 and J usage is TRBJ2-7; 9 bases map to TRBD1. V dropped 2 bases and J dropped 3; count of bases not matched to a gene: 11. Germline CDR1 is KGHSH and CDR2 is LQKENI. The CDR3 spans 17 residues.

This clone was recorded only once. The J gene is TRBJ2-5, the V gene TRBV18; a possible D gene is TRBD1 (6 bases). In germline, CDR1 is KGHSH, CDR2 LQKENI. The CDR3 has 18 amino acids. Trimming stripped 0 bases from V and 1 base from J, with 18 bases between. CDR3: CASSPPRVRQAGQETQYF. DNA for the CDR3: TGTGCCAGCTCACCACCGAGGGTCCGACAGGCCGGCCAAGAGACCCAGTACTTC.

The chain is built from TRBV7-7 and TRBJ2-5; D not certain. V lost 1 base and J 5 bases, leaving 8 bases between the germline ends. This CDR3 is built from 13 residues. Per germline, CDR1 SSHAT and CDR2 FNYEAQ (reference sequence). CDR3 DNA sequence: TGTGCCAGCAGCTTAGGGCTTAGCGAGACCCAGTACTTC. This gives the protein CASSLGLSETQYF.

The genes are TRBV7-2 and TRBJ1-2, with D unclear. Trimming left V 0 bases short and J 8 bases short, with 13 bases between. CDR1 is SGHTA and CDR2 is FQGNSA in the germline V gene. The CDR3 has 14 residues. CDR3 DNA sequence: TGTGCCAGCAGCTTAGCTGGTTTAGTGGGAGGCTACACCTTC. This encodes CASSLAGLVGGYTF.

This chain joins TRBV6-1 and TRBJ2-1; unclear D gene. Germline lookup yields CDR1 MNHNS and CDR2 SASEGT. This CDR3 is built from 13 residues. The V and J ends lost 7 bases and 8 bases respectively, with 15 bases between them. Written as DNA, the CDR3 is TGTGCCAGCACCCCCTCTCCAAGTTATGAGCAGTTCTTC. Translation: CASTPSPSYEQFF.

The CDR3 region has the DNA TGTGCCAGCAGGCCTAGCGGGAGGGCCTTAACCTACGAGCAGTACTTC. Protein product: CASRPSGRALTYEQYF. The chain uses TRBV11-2 and TRBJ2-7, with TRBD2 matching 12 bases. Germline CDR1 and CDR2: SGHAT and FQNNGV. The CDR3 loop spans 16 amino acids. With 6 bases clipped from V and 2 bases from J, the junction kept 8 bases outside the gene matches. Complete variable domain (other parts from reference TRBV11-2 and TRBJ2-7): EAGVAQSPRYKIIEKRQSVAFWCNPISGHATLYWYQQILGQGPKLLIQFQNNGVVDDSQLPKDRFSAERLKGVDSTLKIQPAKLEDSAVYLCASRPSGRALTYEQYFGPGTRLTVT.

CDR3 region: CASSVRGEDEKLFF. In nucleotides, the CDR3 is TGTGCCAGCAGCGTAAGGGGGGAGGATGAAAAACTGTTTTTT. The V gene is TRBV9, the J gene TRBJ1-4, with D tentatively TRBD1 (6 bases). CDR1 and CDR2 (germline): SGDLS, YYNGEE. Trimming took off 1 base at V and 6 bases at J, with 10 bases between the two ends. The CDR3 consists of 14 residues.